In this sample, the clone carrying this TCR beta chain turned up many times. Its antigen is not identified. This entry belongs to a study of Graves' ophthalmopathy and Graves' hyperthyroidism. Establishment of the diagnosis relied upon clinical symptoms, serum thyroxine, TRAb, thyroid ultrasound and orbital computed tomography. The starting material, 10 ml of fresh peripheral blood, provided the PBMCs. Whole-study findings and limits: Blood also carried most expanded thyroid clonotypes exceeding 0.001 frequency.

Per the germline V gene, CDR1 is SGHTA and CDR2 is FQGNSA. With 3 bases removed from V and 2 bases from J, the gap between germline ends came to 8 bases. The CDR3 runs 14 residues. RNA transcripts provided the template for amplifying TCR beta CDR3 regions. The first round was an RT-PCR with HTBI primers, and the second round was a multiplex PCR. TCRdb reprocessed the multiplex PCR reads via MiXCR and lists one record per CDR3 protein. The sample gives over 45,000 distinct CDR3 sequences, around half of which show up once; about 24% is in the top ten. The sample consisted of peripheral blood. J is TRBJ1-5 and V is TRBV7-2, with D tentatively TRBD1 (5 bases). This sequence was found in an adult man with Graves' ophthalmopathy. CDR3 sequence (DNA): TGTGCCAGCAGCTTCTTAGGGGGCAATCAGCCCCAGCATTTT. Translated, it gives CASSFLGGNQPQHF.